This entry lists 25 T cell receptor beta chains sequenced from one sample in a study of blood T cell repertoires in COVID-19 (dated by TCRdb to the early 2020s). Library preparation employed the immunoSEQ multiplex PCR assay. What TCRdb holds here is the immuneACCESS table cut down to in-frame rearrangements. Part of the clones is not present; checked against another copy, under half of the missing clones reflect an unresolved V gene, and the others are unexplained. In this sample the table shows nearly 400,000 clones, 89% of which occur a single time. 1.5% to 2% of the sample rests with the top ten. The sequencing sample was made of PBMCs or T cells enriched from blood (not recorded which). All receptors come from a woman under 40 who had recovered from COVID-19.

The chain joins TRBV27 to TRBJ2-7; 7 bases fit TRBD1. CDR3 length: 15 amino acids. V was clipped by 2 bases and J by 3 bases; unmatched bases: 7. Germline values: CDR1 MNHEY, CDR2 SMNVEV (reference sequence). CDR3 amino acids: CASSLTRDSVYEQYF. Written as DNA, the CDR3 is TGTGCCAGCAGTTTAACCCGGGACAGTGTCTACGAGCAGTACTTC.

CDR3 bases: TGCGCCAGCACAACCGGAGGGGCGAACACTGAAGCTTTCTTT. Translation: CASTTGGANTEAFF. The chain recombines TRBV5-1 with TRBJ1-1, with a tentative D call TRBD1 (5 bases). This CDR3 comprises 14 residues. Germline V gene lookup returns CDR1 SGHRS and CDR2 YFSETQ. V lost 6 bases, J lost 1 base, and 13 bases lay in between.

This chain joins TRBV2 and TRBJ1-4, with TRBD1 as a possible D gene (5 bases). Germline CDR1 SNHLY, CDR2 FYNNEI. V was cut by 5 bases and J by 7 bases, with 17 bases left in between. The CDR3 covers 15 residues. CDR3 coding DNA: TGTGCCAGCAGTCCGGATCAGGGTAATTTTGAAAAACTGTTTTTT. This codes for CASSPDQGNFEKLFF. Supplemented by reference TRBV2 and TRBJ1-4, the full variable domain reads EPEVTQTPSHQVTQMGQEVILRCVPISNHLYFYWYRQILGQKVEFLVSFYNNEISEKSEIFDDQFSVERPDGSNFTLKIRSTKLEDSAMYFCASSPDQGNFEKLFFGSGTQLSVL.

The sample holds one count of this clone. The chain is built from TRBV4-2 and TRBJ1-2; 7 bases align to TRBD1. Looked up from germline, CDR1 is LGHNA and CDR2 is YNFKEQ. V lost 2 bases to trimming and J lost 4 bases; unmatched junction nucleotides: 13. This CDR3 has 17 residues. CDR3 protein: CASSQPYRQGLSYGYTF. In DNA form, the CDR3 reads TGTGCCAGCAGCCAACCGTACCGACAGGGACTTAGCTATGGCTACACCTTC.

This chain joins TRBV2 and TRBJ1-1, with TRBD1 matching over 9 bases. The length of the CDR3 is 13 residues. Germline CDR1 SNHLY, CDR2 FYNNEI. Losses at the gene ends were 6 bases for V and 5 bases for J; bases not matched to a gene: 4. CDR3 bases: TGTGCCAGCAGGGCACAGGGGGCTACTGAAGCTTTCTTT. Amino acids: CASRAQGATEAFF. The variable domain in full, with the rest retrieved from reference TRBV2 and TRBJ1-1, is EPEVTQTPSHQVTQMGQEVILRCVPISNHLYFYWYRQILGQKVEFLVSFYNNEISEKSEIFDDQFSVERPDGSNFTLKIRSTKLEDSAMYFCASRAQGATEAFFGQGTRLTVV.

The rearrangement uses TRBV18 and TRBJ2-2; possibly TRBD1 for D (5 bases). There are 14 residues in the CDR3. Trimming shortened V by 6 bases and J by 2 bases, and 10 bases separated the two germline ends. Germline CDR1 KGHSH, CDR2 LQKENI. For the CDR3, the DNA is TGTGCCAGCTCCCCAGGACACAACACCGGGGAGCTGTTTTTT. This sequence encodes CASSPGHNTGELFF.

In its sample, this clone was seen a few times. The chain links TRBV2 to TRBJ2-5; the match to TRBD1 covers 8 bases. V trimming: 4 bases; J trimming: 1 base; junction bases outside the gene matches: 2. The CDR3 contains 14 residues. Germline assignment: CDR1 SNHLY and CDR2 FYNNEI. For the CDR3, the DNA is TGTGCCAGCAGTGTGACAGGGGTCCAAGAGACCCAGTACTTC. Translation gives CASSVTGVQETQYF.

This clone has a handful of counts. J is TRBJ2-7 and V is TRBV7-2; a weak D match, TRBD1 (5 bases). V shed 3 bases and J shed 0 bases, with 9 bases lying between them. Germline CDR1 and CDR2: SGHTA and FQGNSA. CDR3 size: 14 residues. CDR3 nucleotide sequence: TGTGCCAGCAGCTTTGGGGCCAACTCCTACGAGCAGTACTTC. It translates to CASSFGANSYEQYF.

The chain couples TRBV7-3 to TRBJ1-3; TRBD1 matches 8 bases. There are 18 residues in the CDR3. Unmatched junction bases numbered 14, after V lost 2 bases and J lost 5 bases. The germline CDR1 and CDR2 sequences are SGHTA and FQGTGA. The CDR3 loop reads CASSLSTDRVVFRNTIYF. CDR3 nucleotide sequence: TGTGCCAGCAGCTTATCCACGGACAGGGTAGTATTTCGAAACACCATATATTTT.

The rearrangement uses TRBV7-6 and TRBJ2-1; D is perhaps TRBD2 (7 bases). With 1 base removed from V and 4 bases from J, the gap between germline ends came to 17 bases. CDR3 length: 17 residues. Germline assignment: CDR1 SGHVS and CDR2 FNYEAQ. In DNA form, the CDR3 reads TGTGCCAGCAGCTTAGTACATGGGGGGGGCCCATACAATGAGCAGTTCTTC. As protein: CASSLVHGGGPYNEQFF. The whole variable domain, remainder taken from reference TRBV7-6 and TRBJ2-1, is GAGVSQSPRYKVTKRGQDVALRCDPISGHVSLYWYRQALGQGPEFLTYFNYEAQQDKSGLPNDRFSAERPEGSISTLTIQRTEQRDSAMYRCASSLVHGGGPYNEQFFGPGTRLTVL.

The V gene is TRBV28, the J gene TRBJ1-3; D is possibly TRBD1 (5 bases). The CDR3 sequence is 14 residues long. V was pared by 7 bases and J by 1 base, with 11 bases between. The germline V gene encodes CDR1 MDHEN and CDR2 SYDVKM. CDR3 sequence reads: CASIPGGSGNTIYF. CDR3 DNA sequence: TGTGCCAGCATCCCGGGGGGATCTGGAAACACCATATATTTT.

This clone has a single count. The V gene is TRBV7-3, the J gene TRBJ2-1; 11 nucleotides align to TRBD2. After removal of 4 bases from V and 0 bases from J, the junction contained 14 bases not matched to a gene. Germline CDR1 and CDR2: SGHTA and FQGTGA. This CDR3 region has 20 residues. The CDR3 protein is CASSYLLAGGPNSSYNEQFF. CDR3 in DNA: TGTGCCAGCAGCTACCTTCTAGCGGGAGGACCAAATAGCTCCTACAATGAGCAGTTCTTC.

The chain employs TRBV11-3 and TRBJ2-3, with TRBD1 matching over 9 bases. Trimming at V came to 7 bases and at J to 2 bases, leaving 7 bases not matched to a gene. Germline V gene sequence: CDR1 SGHNT, CDR2 YENEEA. This CDR3 is built from 15 residues. CDR3 residues: CASTKGQGITDTQYF. The DNA of the CDR3 is TGTGCCAGCACCAAAGGACAGGGGATCACAGATACGCAGTATTTT.

The J gene is TRBJ1-1, the V gene TRBV19; D remains ambiguous. Germline V gene sequence: CDR1 LNHDA, CDR2 SQIVND (reference sequence). The CDR3 sequence is 14 residues long. The germline V and J ends were trimmed by 1 base and 5 bases, with 11 bases remaining between them. CDR3 nucleotide sequence: TGTGCCAGTAGTATAGGGTCCTGGAGTACTGAAGCTTTCTTT. This encodes CASSIGSWSTEAFF.

The chain carries TRBV5-4 and TRBJ2-7; 11 positions match TRBD1. The CDR3 consists of 14 residues. Per germline, CDR1 SGHNT and CDR2 YYREEE (reference sequence). V was pared by 3 bases and J by 5 bases, with 4 bases of the junction left unmatched. The DNA of the CDR3 is TGTGCCAGCAGCTCGGACAGGGGGCTAGACGAGCAGTACTTC. Amino acid sequence: CASSSDRGLDEQYF.

The rearrangement joins TRBV10-3 to TRBJ1-2, with D possibly being TRBD1 (6 bases). Trimming took off 7 bases at V and 6 bases at J, with 15 bases between the two ends. CDR1 is ENHRY, CDR2 SYGVKD, per germline. The CDR3 consists of 13 residues. DNA of the CDR3: TGTGCCATCATTAAGGACAGTTCAGATGGCTACACCTTC. The encoded protein is CAIIKDSSDGYTF.

V gene TRBV6-5 combines with J gene TRBJ1-6, with 9 bases that match TRBD1. This CDR3 has 15 amino acids. The V gene's germline CDR1 is MNHEY and CDR2 SVGAGI. V lost 6 bases and J lost 10; bases outside the gene matches: 10. CDR3 residues: CASSYGDRELSPLHF. The CDR3 coding sequence is TGTGCCAGCAGCTATGGGGACAGGGAACTCTCACCCCTCCACTTT.

V and J are TRBV19 and TRBJ2-2; no reliable D call. Germline V gene data show CDR1 as LNHDA and CDR2 as SQIVND (reference sequence). The CDR3 extends over 14 amino acids. Deletions cut 3 bases from V and 5 bases from J, with 10 bases between. Here the CDR3 reads CASSIVPKTGELFF. The CDR3 DNA reads TGTGCCAGTAGTATTGTCCCCAAAACCGGGGAGCTGTTTTTT.

The chain uses TRBV6-2 or TRBV6-3 and TRBJ2-3; D is unclear. The CDR3 loop spans 16 amino acids. The V end was cut by 2 bases, the J end by 8 bases, with 20 bases between. Germline CDR1 is MNHEY and CDR2 is SVGEGT. The CDR3 region is CASSYAGSPSMGTQYF. In DNA, the CDR3 is TGTGCCAGCAGTTACGCAGGATCTCCGAGCATGGGTACGCAGTATTTT.

This clone was seen once. This chain joins TRBV11-3 and TRBJ1-1, with a tentative D call TRBD1 (5 bases). Deletions cut 4 bases from V and 1 base from J, with 10 bases between. Per germline, CDR1 SGHNT and CDR2 YENEEA. This CDR3 has 14 residues. The chain's CDR3 is CASSSGTGNTEAFF. As DNA, the CDR3 is TGTGCCAGCAGCTCCGGGACTGGGAACACTGAAGCTTTCTTT.

The chain employs TRBV3-1 (or the pseudogene TRBV3-2) and TRBJ1-3, with D uncertain. This CDR3 comprises 17 residues. Trimming took off 1 base at V and 0 bases at J, with 13 bases between the two ends. CDR1 is LGHDT and CDR2 is YNNKEL in the germline V gene (reference sequence). The CDR3 is CASSQVPASSSGNTIYF. The CDR3 DNA reads as TGTGCCAGCAGCCAAGTCCCGGCTAGTTCCTCTGGAAACACCATATATTTT.

The rearrangement joins TRBV19 to TRBJ1-6; D call uncertain. The CDR3 has 17 residues. Trimming took off 0 bases at V and 0 bases at J, with 9 bases between the two ends. CDR1 LNHDA and CDR2 SQIVND come from the germline V gene (reference sequence). The CDR3: CASSIDLGSSYNSPLHF. The CDR3 bases are TGTGCCAGTAGTATAGATCTCGGGAGCTCCTATAATTCACCCCTCCACTTT.

On this clone itself: The sample has other DNA sequences that encode this CDR3 too. The chain combines TRBV10-1 with TRBJ2-1; 14 bases line up with TRBD2. CDR1 and CDR2 (germline): WNHNN, SYGVQD (reference sequence). The CDR3 has 15 residues. V lost 5 bases, J lost 7 bases, and 4 bases stayed unmatched. The CDR3 DNA reads as TGCGCCAGCAGTTACGGGACTAGCGGGAGAAATGAGCAGTTCTTC. Protein product: CASSYGTSGRNEQFF.

The chain is built from TRBV7-2 and TRBJ1-5; D not resolved. V was cut by 4 bases and J by 7 bases, with 11 bases left in between. Looked up from germline, CDR1 is SGHTA and CDR2 is FQGNSA. The CDR3 spans 13 residues. CDR3 in amino acids: CASSSLLLQPQHF. The CDR3 nucleotides read TGTGCCAGCAGCTCCCTCCTCCTCCAGCCCCAGCATTTT.

This clone has a single count. The V and J genes are TRBV6-5 and TRBJ1-5; 9 positions match TRBD1. V trimming: 10 bases; J trimming: 5 bases; junction bases outside the gene matches: 9. The CDR3 runs to 14 residues. Germline-derived CDR1 and CDR2 are MNHEY and SVGAGI. CDR3 sequence (DNA): TGTGCCACCGGGGGGACAGGGTTGGATCAGCCCCAGCATTTT. As protein: CATGGTGLDQPQHF.